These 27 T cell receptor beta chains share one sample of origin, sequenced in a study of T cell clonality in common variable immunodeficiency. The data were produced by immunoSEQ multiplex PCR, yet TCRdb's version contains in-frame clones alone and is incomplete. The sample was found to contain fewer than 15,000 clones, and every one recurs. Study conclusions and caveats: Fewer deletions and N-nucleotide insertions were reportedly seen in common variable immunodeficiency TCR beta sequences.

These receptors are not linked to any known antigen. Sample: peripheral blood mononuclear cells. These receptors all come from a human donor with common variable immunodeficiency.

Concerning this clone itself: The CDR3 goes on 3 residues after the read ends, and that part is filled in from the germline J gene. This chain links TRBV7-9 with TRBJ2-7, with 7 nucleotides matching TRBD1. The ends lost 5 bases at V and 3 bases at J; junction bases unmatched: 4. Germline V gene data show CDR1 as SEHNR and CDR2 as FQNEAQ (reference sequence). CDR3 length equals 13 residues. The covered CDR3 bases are TGTGCCAGCAGCCGGGGACAGTTCTACGAG. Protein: CASSRGQFYE. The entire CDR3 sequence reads CASSRGQFYEQYF.

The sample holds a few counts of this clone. The CDR3 spells CASSPRLAGGLSSYEQYF. The part of the CDR3 DNA that was read is TGTGCCAGCTCACCGAGACTAGCGGGGGGCCTAAGCTCCTACGAG. The rearrangement links TRBV18 to TRBJ2-7; 13 bases fit TRBD2. From the germline J gene comes the end of the CDR3, since the read stops 3 residues before it. The CDR3 runs to 18 residues. The V gene's germline CDR1 is KGHSH and CDR2 LQKENI. Trimming at V came to 3 bases and at J to 0 bases, leaving 8 bases not matched to a gene.

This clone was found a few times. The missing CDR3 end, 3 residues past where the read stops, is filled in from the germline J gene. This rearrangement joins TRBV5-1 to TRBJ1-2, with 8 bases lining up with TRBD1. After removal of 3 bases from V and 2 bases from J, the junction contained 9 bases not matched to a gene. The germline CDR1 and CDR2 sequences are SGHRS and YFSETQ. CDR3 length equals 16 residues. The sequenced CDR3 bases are TGCGCCAGCAGCTACGGGCAGGGGGCAGGAAACTATGGC. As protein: CASSYGQGAGNYG. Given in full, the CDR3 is CASSYGQGAGNYGYTF. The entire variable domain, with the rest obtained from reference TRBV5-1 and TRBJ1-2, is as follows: KAGVTQTPRYLIKTRGQQVTLSCSPISGHRSVSWYQQTPGQGLQFLFEYFSETQRNKGNFPGRFSGRQFSNSRSEMNVSTLELGDSALYLCASSYGQGAGNYGYTFGSGTRLTVV.

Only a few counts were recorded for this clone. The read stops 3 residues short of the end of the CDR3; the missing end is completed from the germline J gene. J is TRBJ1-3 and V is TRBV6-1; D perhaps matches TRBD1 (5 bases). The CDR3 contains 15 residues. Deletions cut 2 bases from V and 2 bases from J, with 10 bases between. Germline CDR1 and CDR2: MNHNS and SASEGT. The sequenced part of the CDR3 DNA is TGTGCCAGCAGTGAAAGGGGAAGGCCTGGAAACACC. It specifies CASSERGRPGNT. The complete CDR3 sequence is CASSERGRPGNTIYF.

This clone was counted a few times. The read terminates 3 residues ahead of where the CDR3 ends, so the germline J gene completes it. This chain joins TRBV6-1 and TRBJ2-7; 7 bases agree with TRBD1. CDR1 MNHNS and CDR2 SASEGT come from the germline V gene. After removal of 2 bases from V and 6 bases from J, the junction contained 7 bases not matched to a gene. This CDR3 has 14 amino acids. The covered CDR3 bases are TGTGCCAGCAGTGAAAGGAAGGGGGCGTCCGAG. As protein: CASSERKGASE. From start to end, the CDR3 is CASSERKGASEQYF.

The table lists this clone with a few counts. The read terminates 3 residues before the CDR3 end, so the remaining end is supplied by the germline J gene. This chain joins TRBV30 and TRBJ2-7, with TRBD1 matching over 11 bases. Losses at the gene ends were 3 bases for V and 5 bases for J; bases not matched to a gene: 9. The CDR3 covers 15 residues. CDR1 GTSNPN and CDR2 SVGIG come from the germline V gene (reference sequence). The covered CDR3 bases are TGTGCCTGGAGCGCCGGGACAGGGGGGACCCACGAG. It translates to CAWSAGTGGTHE. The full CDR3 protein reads CAWSAGTGGTHEQYF.

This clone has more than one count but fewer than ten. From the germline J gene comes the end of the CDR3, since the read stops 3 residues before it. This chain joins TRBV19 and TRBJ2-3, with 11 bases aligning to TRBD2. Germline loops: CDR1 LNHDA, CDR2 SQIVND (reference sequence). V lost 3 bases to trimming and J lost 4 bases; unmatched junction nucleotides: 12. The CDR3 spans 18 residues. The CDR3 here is CASSMVAGGNLKSDTQYF. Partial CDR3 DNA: TGTGCCAGTAGTATGGTAGCGGGGGGGAATCTGAAGTCAGATACG.

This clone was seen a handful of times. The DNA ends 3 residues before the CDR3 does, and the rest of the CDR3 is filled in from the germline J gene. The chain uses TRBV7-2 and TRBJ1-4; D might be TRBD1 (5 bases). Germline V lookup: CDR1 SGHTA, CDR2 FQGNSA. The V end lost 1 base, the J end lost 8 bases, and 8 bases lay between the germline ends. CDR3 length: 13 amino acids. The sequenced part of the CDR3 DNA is TGTGCCAGCAGCTTAGGACAGAGAGAAAAA. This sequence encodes CASSLGQREK. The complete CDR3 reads CASSLGQREKLFF.

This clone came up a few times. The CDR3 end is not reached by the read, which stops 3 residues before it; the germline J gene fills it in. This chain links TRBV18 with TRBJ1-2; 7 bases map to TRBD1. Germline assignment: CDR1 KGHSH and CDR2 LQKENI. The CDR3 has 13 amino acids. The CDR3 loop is CASSPRQGEGYTF. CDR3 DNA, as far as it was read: TGTGCCAGCTCACCCAGACAGGGAGAGGGC.

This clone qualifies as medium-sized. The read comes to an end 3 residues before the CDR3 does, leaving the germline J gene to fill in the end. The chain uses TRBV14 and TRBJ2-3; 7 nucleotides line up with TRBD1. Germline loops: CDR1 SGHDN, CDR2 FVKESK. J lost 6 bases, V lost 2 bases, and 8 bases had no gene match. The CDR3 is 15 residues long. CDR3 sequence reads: CASSQTTGPRDTQYF. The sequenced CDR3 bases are TGTGCCAGCAGCCAAACGACAGGGCCCAGGGATACG.

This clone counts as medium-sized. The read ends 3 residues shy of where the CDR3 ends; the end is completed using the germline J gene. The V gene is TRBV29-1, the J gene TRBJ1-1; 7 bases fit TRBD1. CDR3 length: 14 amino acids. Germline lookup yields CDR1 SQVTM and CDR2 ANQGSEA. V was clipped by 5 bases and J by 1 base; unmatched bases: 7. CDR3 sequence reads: CSVRSTGTNTEAFF. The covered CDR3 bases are TGCAGCGTTCGATCGACAGGGACGAACACTGAA. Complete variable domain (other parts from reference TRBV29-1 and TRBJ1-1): SAVISQKPSRDICQRGTSLTIQCQVDSQVTMMFWYRQQPGQSLTLIATANQGSEATYESGFVIDKFPISRPNLTFSTLTVSNMSPEDSSIYLCSVRSTGTNTEAFFGQGTRLTVV.

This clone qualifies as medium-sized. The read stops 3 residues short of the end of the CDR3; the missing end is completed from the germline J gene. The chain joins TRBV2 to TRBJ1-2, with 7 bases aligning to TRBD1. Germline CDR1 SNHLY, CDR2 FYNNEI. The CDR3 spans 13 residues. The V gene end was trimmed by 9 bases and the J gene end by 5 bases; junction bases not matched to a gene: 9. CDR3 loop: CASRDSRTYGYTF. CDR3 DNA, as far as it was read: TGTGCCAGTCGGGACAGCCGAACTTATGGC. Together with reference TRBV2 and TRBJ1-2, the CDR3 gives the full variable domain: EPEVTQTPSHQVTQMGQEVILRCVPISNHLYFYWYRQILGQKVEFLVSFYNNEISEKSEIFDDQFSVERPDGSNFTLKIRSTKLEDSAMYFCASRDSRTYGYTFGSGTRLTVV.

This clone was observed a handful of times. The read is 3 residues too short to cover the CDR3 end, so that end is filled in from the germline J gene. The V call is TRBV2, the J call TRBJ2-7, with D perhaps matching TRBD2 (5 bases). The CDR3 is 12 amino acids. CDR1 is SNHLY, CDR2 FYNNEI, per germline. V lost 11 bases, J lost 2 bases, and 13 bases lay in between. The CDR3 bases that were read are TGTGCCGCGAGACTAAGTGCCTACGAG. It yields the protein CAARLSAYE. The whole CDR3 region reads CAARLSAYEQYF.

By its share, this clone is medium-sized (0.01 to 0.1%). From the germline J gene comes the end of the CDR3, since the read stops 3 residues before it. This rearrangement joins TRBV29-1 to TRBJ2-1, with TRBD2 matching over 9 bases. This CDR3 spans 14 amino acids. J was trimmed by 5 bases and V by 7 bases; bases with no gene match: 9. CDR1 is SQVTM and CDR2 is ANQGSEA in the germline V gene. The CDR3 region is CSAQVSGGHNEQFF. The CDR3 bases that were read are TGCAGCGCCCAAGTTAGCGGGGGACACAATGAG.

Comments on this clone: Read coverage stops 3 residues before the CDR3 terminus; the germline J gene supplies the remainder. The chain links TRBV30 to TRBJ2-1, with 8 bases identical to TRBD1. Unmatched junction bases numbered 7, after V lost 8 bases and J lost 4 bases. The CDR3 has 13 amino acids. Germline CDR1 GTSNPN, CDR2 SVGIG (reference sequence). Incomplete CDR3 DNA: TGTGCCGGGACAGGAGATTATTACAATGAG. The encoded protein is CAGTGDYYNE. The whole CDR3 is CAGTGDYYNEQFF.

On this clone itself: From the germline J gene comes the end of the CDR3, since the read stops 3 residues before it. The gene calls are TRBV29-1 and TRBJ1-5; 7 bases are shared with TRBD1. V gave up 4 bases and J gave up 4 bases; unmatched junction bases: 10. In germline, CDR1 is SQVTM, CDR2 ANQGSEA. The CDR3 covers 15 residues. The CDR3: CSVVLAGGFNQPQHF. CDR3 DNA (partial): TGCAGCGTTGTCCTGGCAGGGGGATTTAATCAGCCC. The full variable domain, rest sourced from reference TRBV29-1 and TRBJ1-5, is SAVISQKPSRDICQRGTSLTIQCQVDSQVTMMFWYRQQPGQSLTLIATANQGSEATYESGFVIDKFPISRPNLTFSTLTVSNMSPEDSSIYLCSVVLAGGFNQPQHFGDGTRLSIL.

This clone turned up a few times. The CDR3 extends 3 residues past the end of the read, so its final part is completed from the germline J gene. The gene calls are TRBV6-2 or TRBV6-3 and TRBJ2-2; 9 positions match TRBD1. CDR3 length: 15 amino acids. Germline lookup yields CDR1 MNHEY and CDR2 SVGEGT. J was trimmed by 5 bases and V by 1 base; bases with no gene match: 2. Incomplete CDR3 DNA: TGTGCCAGCAGTTACTGGACAGGGGTGACCGGGGAG. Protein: CASSYWTGVTGE. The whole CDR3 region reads CASSYWTGVTGELFF.

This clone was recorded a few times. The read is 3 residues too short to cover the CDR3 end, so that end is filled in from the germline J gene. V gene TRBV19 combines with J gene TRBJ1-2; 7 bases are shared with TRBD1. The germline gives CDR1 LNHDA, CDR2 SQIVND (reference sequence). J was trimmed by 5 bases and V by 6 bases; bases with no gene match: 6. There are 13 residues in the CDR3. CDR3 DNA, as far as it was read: TGTGCCAGTAGCACGACAGGGACTTATGGC. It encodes CASSTTGTYG. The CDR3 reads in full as CASSTTGTYGYTF. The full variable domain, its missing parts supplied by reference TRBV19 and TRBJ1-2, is DGGITQSPKYLFRKEGQNVTLSCEQNLNHDAMYWYRQDPGQGLRLIYYSQIVNDFQKGDIAEGYSVSREKKESFPLTVTSAQKNPTAFYLCASSTTGTYGYTFGSGTRLTVV.

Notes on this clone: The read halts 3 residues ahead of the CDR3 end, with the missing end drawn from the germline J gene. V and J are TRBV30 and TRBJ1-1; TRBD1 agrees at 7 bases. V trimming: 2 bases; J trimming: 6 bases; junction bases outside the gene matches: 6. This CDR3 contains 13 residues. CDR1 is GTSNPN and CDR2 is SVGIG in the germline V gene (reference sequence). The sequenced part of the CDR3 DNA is TGTGCCTGGAGTCCACAGGGGATCCCTGAA. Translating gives CAWSPQGIPE. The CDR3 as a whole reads CAWSPQGIPEAFF.

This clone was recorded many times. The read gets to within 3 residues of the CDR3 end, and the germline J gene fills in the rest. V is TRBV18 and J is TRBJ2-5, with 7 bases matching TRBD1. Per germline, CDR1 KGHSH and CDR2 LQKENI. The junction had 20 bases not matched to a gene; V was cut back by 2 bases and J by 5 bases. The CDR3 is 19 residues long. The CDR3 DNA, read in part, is TGTGCCAGCTCACCAAGGAAGCAGGGTGGCGTCTCGGGACAGGAGACC. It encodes CASSPRKQGGVSGQET. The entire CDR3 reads CASSPRKQGGVSGQETQYF. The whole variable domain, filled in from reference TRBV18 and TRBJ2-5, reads NAGVMQNPRHLVRRRGQEARLRCSPMKGHSHVYWYRQLPEEGLKFMVYLQKENIIDESGMPKERFSAEFPKEGPSILRIQQVVRGDSAAYFCASSPRKQGGVSGQETQYFGPGTRLLVL.

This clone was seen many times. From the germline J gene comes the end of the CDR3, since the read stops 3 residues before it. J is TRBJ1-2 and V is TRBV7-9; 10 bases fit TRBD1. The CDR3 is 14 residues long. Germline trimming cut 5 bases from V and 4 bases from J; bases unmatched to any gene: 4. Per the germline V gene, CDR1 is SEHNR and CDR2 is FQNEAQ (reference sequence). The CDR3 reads CASSLGQGGYGYTF. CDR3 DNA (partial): TGTGCCAGCAGCCTTGGACAGGGGGGCTATGGC.

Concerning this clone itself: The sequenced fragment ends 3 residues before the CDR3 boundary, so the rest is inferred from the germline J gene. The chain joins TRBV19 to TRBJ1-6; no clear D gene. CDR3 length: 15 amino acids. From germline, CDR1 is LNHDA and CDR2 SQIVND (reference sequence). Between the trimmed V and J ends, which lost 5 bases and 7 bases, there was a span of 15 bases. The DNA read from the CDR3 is TGTGCCAGTAGTCGGGGATTCGGGTCGAATTCACCC. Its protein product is CASSRGFGSNSP. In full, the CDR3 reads CASSRGFGSNSPLHF.

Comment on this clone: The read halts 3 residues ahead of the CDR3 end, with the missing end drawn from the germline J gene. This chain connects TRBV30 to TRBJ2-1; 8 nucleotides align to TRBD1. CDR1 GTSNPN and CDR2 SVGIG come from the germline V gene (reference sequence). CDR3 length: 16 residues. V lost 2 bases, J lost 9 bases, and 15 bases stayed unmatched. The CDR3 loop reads CAWSRLHRDRIIEQFF. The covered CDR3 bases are TGTGCCTGGAGTAGATTACACCGGGACAGGATAATTGAG.

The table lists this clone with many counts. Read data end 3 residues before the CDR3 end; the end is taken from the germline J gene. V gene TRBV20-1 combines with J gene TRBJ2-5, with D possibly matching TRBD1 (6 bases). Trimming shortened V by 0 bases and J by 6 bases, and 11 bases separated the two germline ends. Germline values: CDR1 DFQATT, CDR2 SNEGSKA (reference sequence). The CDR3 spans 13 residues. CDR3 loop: CSARDEGVKTQYF. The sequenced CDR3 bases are TGCAGTGCTAGAGATGAGGGGGTAAAGACC.

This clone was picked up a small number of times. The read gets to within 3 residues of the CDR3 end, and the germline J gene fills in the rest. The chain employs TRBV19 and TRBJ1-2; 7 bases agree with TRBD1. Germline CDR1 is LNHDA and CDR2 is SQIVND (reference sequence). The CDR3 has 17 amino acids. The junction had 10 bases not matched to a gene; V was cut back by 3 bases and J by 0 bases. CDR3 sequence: CASSISAGGSSNYGYTF. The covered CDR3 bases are TGTGCCAGTAGTATCTCGGCAGGGGGTTCTTCTAACTATGGC.

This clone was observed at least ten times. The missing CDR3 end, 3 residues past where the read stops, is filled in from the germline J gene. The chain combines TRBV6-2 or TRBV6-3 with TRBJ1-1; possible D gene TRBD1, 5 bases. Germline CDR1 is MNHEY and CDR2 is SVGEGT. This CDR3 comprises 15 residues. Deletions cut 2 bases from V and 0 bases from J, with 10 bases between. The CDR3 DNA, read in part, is TGTGCCAGCAGTTACGTCGGGGGTATGAACACTGAA. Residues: CASSYVGGMNTE. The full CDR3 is CASSYVGGMNTEAFF.

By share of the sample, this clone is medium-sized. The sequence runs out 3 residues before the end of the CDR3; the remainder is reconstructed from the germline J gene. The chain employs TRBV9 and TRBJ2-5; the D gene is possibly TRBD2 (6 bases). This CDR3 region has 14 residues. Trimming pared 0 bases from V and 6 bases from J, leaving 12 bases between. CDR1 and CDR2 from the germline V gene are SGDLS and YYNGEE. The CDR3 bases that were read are TGTGCCAGCAGCGTAGAAAGCGGGTCACAGACC. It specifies CASSVESGSQT. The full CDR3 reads CASSVESGSQTQYF.